The 20 T cell receptor beta chains in this list originate from one sample, sequenced in a study of cytomegalovirus exposure and HLA in healthy donors. The PCR used 60 Vbeta and 13 Jbeta primers. Method: immunoSEQ multiplex PCR; TCRdb's copy keeps in-frame clones and lacks some. The sample yields 130,000 to 150,000 clones, around 80% seen once. Sequencing used PBMCs. The origin of the receptors is a female donor in good health and CMV-seronegative.

This clone came up a few times. J is TRBJ1-1 and V is TRBV10-3; 9 bases align to TRBD1. The V segment lost 4 bases and the J segment 10 bases; nucleotides outside the gene matches: 4. This CDR3 region has 12 residues. Germline V gene lookup returns CDR1 ENHRY and CDR2 SYGVKD. CDR3 sequence reads: CAISGQGVGAFF. The CDR3 nucleotides are TGTGCCATCAGTGGACAGGGGGTCGGAGCTTTCTTT.

This clone was detected only a few times. One junction end disagrees with the germline gene, perhaps due to a read error. This chain joins TRBV28 and TRBJ1-1; D remains ambiguous. The length of the CDR3 is 11 residues. Germline V CDR1 and CDR2: MDHEN, SYDVKM. CDR3 nucleotide sequence: TGTGCTAGCATAATCGGCACTGAAGCTTTCTTT. As protein: CASIIGTEAFF.

The chain is built from TRBV5-6 and TRBJ2-5; D remains unclear. The germline V gene has CDR1 SGHDT and CDR2 YYEEEE. Trimming removed 1 base from V and 1 base from J, with 5 bases in between. This CDR3 has 13 residues. The CDR3, as DNA: TGTGCCAGCAGCTTGCGAGCCCAAGAGACCCAGTACTTC. This encodes CASSLRAQETQYF.

The V call is TRBV4-1, the J call TRBJ2-7; 7 bases line up with TRBD1. The CDR3 totals 15 residues. Losses at the gene ends were 1 base for V and 2 bases for J; bases not matched to a gene: 5. CDR1 and CDR2 from the germline V gene are MGHRA and YSYEKL. CDR3 region: CASSQVAGGPYEQYF. The CDR3 DNA reads TGCGCCAGCAGCCAAGTGGCAGGGGGACCCTACGAGCAGTACTTC.

V usage is TRBV27 and J usage is TRBJ2-5, with TRBD1 matching over 7 bases. There are 14 residues in the CDR3. CDR1 is MNHEY, CDR2 SMNVEV, per germline (reference sequence). J was trimmed by 4 bases and V by 8 bases; bases with no gene match: 10. CDR3 DNA: TGTGCCAGCGCCATCGGGAACAGGGGAGAGACCCAGTACTTC. Protein sequence: CASAIGNRGETQYF.

CDR3 in amino acids: CASSGLAGRNEQFF. The CDR3 nucleotides are TGCGCCAGCAGCGGACTAGCGGGACGGAATGAGCAGTTCTTC. The rearrangement links TRBV10-1 to TRBJ2-1; the match to TRBD2 covers 12 bases. The CDR3 has 14 residues. V lost 6 bases and J lost 7; bases outside the gene matches: 4. Germline values: CDR1 WNHNN, CDR2 SYGVQD (reference sequence).

This clone appeared once. The chain couples TRBV7-6 to TRBJ2-5, with D tentatively TRBD1 (6 bases). Per germline, CDR1 SGHVS and CDR2 FNYEAQ. Trimming left V 4 bases short and J 7 bases short, with 13 bases between. CDR3 length: 13 amino acids. CDR3 protein: CASSSTQGPTQYF. The CDR3 DNA follows: TGTGCCAGCAGCTCTACACAGGGACCGACCCAGTACTTC.

The rearrangement links TRBV5-3 to TRBJ1-5; a weak D match, TRBD1 (6 bases). TRBV5-3 is an ORF for which the function is uncertain. Trimming pared 6 bases from V and 4 bases from J, leaving 14 bases between. The CDR3 contains 14 residues. The DNA of the CDR3 is TGTGCCAGAAACCCCAGACAGGCTAATCAGCCCCAGCATTTT. Protein product: CARNPRQANQPQHF.

The chain links TRBV5-1 to TRBJ2-4; tentative D call: TRBD2 (5 bases). The germline V gene has CDR1 SGHRS and CDR2 YFSETQ. Trimming pared 0 bases from V and 5 bases from J, leaving 9 bases between. The CDR3 runs 14 residues. CDR3 loop: CASSLGGRENIQYF. CDR3 nucleotides: TGCGCCAGCAGCTTGGGAGGGCGGGAAAACATTCAGTACTTC.

The rearrangement uses TRBV2 and TRBJ2-5, with D tentatively TRBD2 (6 bases). The V gene lost 7 bases and the J gene lost 5 bases, with 8 bases spanning the gap. Germline V gene data show CDR1 as SNHLY and CDR2 as FYNNEI. The CDR3 extends over 11 amino acids. The CDR3 region has the DNA TGTGCCAGCACGGGGGAGGAGACCCAGTACTTC. As protein: CASTGEETQYF.

About this clone itself: Without the conserved terminal phenylalanine or tryptophan, this CDR3 likely stems from a read error. It is unclear where the CDR3 begins or ends on the DNA, so no DNA is shown, and the CDR3 is as TCRdb lists it. The chain links TRBV6-6 to TRBJ1-2; no DNA check was done on the table's D call, TRBD1. 9 amino acids form the CDR3, both terminal residues included. CDR1 and CDR2 (germline): MNHNY, SVGAGI (reference sequence). CDR3 sequence: CASSRRTGD.

The rearrangement joins TRBV2 to TRBJ1-4, with 7 nucleotides matching TRBD1. The CDR3 totals 18 residues. The germline V gene has CDR1 SNHLY and CDR2 FYNNEI. V shed 4 bases and J 3 bases; nucleotides not matched to a gene: 14. CDR3 amino acids: CASSVSLDRRPANEKLFF. The DNA for the CDR3 is TGTGCCAGCAGTGTTAGTCTGGACAGGCGGCCAGCTAATGAAAAACTGTTTTTT.

The chain joins TRBV27 to TRBJ2-2; perhaps TRBD2 as D (6 bases). Germline V gives CDR1 MNHEY, CDR2 SMNVEV (reference sequence). The ends were cut back, 3 bases at V and 4 bases at J, with 18 bases in the middle. The CDR3 runs to 17 residues. The CDR3, as DNA: TGTGCCAGCAGTTTGGGGGGAGTGAGAGTGGGCACCGGGGAGCTGTTTTTT. Its translation is CASSLGGVRVGTGELFF.

The rearrangement links TRBV10-3 to TRBJ2-5, with a tentative D call TRBD1 (5 bases). Germline V gives CDR1 ENHRY, CDR2 SYGVKD. This CDR3 is built from 15 residues. V shed 4 bases and J shed 1 base, with 13 bases lying between them. The CDR3 coding sequence is TGTGCCATCAGTGGGATAGCAGGGCGCCAAGAGACCCAGTACTTC. This translates into CAISGIAGRQETQYF.

This chain uses TRBV27 with TRBJ2-7; D uncertain. CDR1 and CDR2 from the germline V gene are MNHEY and SMNVEV (reference sequence). The V end was cut by 5 bases, the J end by 0 bases, with 14 bases between. This CDR3 has 15 amino acids. The CDR3, as DNA: TGTGCCAGCAGTCCGGGTCTCCCCAGCTCCTACGAGCAGTACTTC. Translated, it gives CASSPGLPSSYEQYF.

There are a few counts of this clone. This chain uses TRBV2 with TRBJ2-5; no reliable D call. The J call may be wrong; the DNA end is better matched by TRBJ2-7. The CDR3 is 12 residues long. CDR1 SNHLY and CDR2 FYNNEI come from the germline V gene. In nucleotides, the CDR3 is TGTGCCAGCAGGGTCTACTCCTACGAGCAGTACTTC. Amino acids: CASRVYSYEQYF.

The J gene is TRBJ2-5, the V gene TRBV7-9; 7 positions agree with TRBD2. Germline V CDR1 and CDR2: SEHNR, FQNEAQ (reference sequence). The CDR3 is 13 residues long. Trimming at V came to 5 bases and at J to 5 bases, leaving 5 bases not matched to a gene. CDR3 DNA: TGTGCCAGCAGCCTAGGACTAGGGGAGACCCAGTACTTC. This encodes CASSLGLGETQYF.

The rearrangement uses TRBV7-9 and TRBJ1-2; 10 positions match TRBD1. V lost 1 base and J lost 3; bases outside the gene matches: 2. CDR1 and CDR2 (germline): SEHNR, FQNEAQ (reference sequence). CDR3 length: 15 residues. The DNA of the CDR3 is TGTGCCAGCAGCTTAGAGACAGGGGGCTACTATGGCTACACCTTC. Translated: CASSLETGGYYGYTF.

This chain connects TRBV5-4 to TRBJ2-5, with 8 bases matching TRBD1. The CDR3 covers 12 residues. Looked up from germline, CDR1 is SGHNT and CDR2 is YYREEE (reference sequence). V shed 4 bases and J 5 bases; nucleotides not matched to a gene: 1. The CDR3 region has the DNA TGTGCCAGCAGCCAGGGGGCCGAGACCCAGTACTTC. Its protein product is CASSQGAETQYF.

Regarding this clone: The junction does not match germline at one end; this may be a read error. CDR3 residues: CASGDRGVNEKPFF. In DNA form, the CDR3 reads TGTGCCAGCGGGGACAGGGGGGTTAATGAAAAACCGTTTTTT. The rearrangement uses TRBV6-1 and TRBJ1-4; 11 positions match TRBD1. The V gene's germline CDR1 is MNHNS and CDR2 SASEGT. The length of the CDR3 is 14 residues.